Each of the 17 T cell receptor beta chains below was sequenced from the same sample in a study of blood T cells in healthy people across ages. Combining a sample-barcoded 5' primer with a J-beta primer mix, a second PCR ran for roughly 7 to 11 cycles. One entry per CDR3 protein, called by TCRdb with MiXCR from the 5' RACE reads. The sample includes about 760,000 distinct CDR3 sequences, around 25% of them seen just once. These data were also reused for a study on T cells of mothers and their children.

The sample taken for sequencing was blood. These receptors all come from a boy younger than 18 in good health.

V is TRBV11-2 and J is TRBJ2-5; TRBD2 matches at 9 bases. Near its end, the DNA agrees better with TRBJ2-1, so the J call may be wrong. The CDR3 consists of 16 residues. Germline V gene data show CDR1 as SGHAT and CDR2 as FQNNGV. This CDR3 reads CASSLLIAGEVNEQFF. DNA for the CDR3: TGTGCCAGCAGCTTATTGATAGCGGGAGAGGTCAATGAGCAGTTCTTC.

The chain has TRBV29-1 and TRBJ2-1; weak D call: TRBD2 (5 bases). The CDR3 is 12 residues long. Germline CDR1 and CDR2: SQVTM and ANQGSEA. Trimming cost V 3 bases and J 5 bases, with 8 bases left between them. CDR3 sequence: CSVDGLNNEQFF. The CDR3 region has the DNA TGCAGCGTTGATGGACTCAACAATGAGCAGTTCTTC.

This clonotype turned up a few times. The rearrangement joins TRBV3-1 to TRBJ2-5, with TRBD2 matching 9 bases. The CDR3 runs 16 residues. V lost 1 base, J lost 3 bases, and 6 bases stayed unmatched. Germline V gene data show CDR1 as LGHDT and CDR2 as YNNKEL (reference sequence). This CDR3 is CASSQGSGGHEETQYF. The CDR3 DNA follows: TGTGCCAGCAGCCAAGGTAGCGGGGGCCACGAAGAGACCCAGTACTTC.

This chain joins TRBV10-2 and TRBJ1-5; D unclear. Germline V lookup: CDR1 WSHSY, CDR2 SAAADI. CDR3 length equals 14 residues. V shed 8 bases and J shed 4 bases, with 15 bases lying between them. CDR3: CASGWRMGNQPQHF. The CDR3 DNA follows: TGCGCCAGCGGGTGGCGGATGGGGAATCAGCCCCAGCATTTT.

This chain connects TRBV27 to TRBJ2-7; D may be TRBD2 (6 bases). V lost 4 bases, J lost 7 bases, and 14 bases lay in between. CDR1 and CDR2 from the germline V gene are MNHEY and SMNVEV (reference sequence). The CDR3 contains 13 residues. CDR3 in amino acids: CASSSLQEGEQYF. The CDR3 nucleotides are TGTGCCAGCAGTTCTCTTCAGGAGGGAGAGCAGTACTTC.

V gene TRBV11-2 combines with J gene TRBJ2-5, with 9 bases that match TRBD2. The DNA end is more similar to TRBJ2-7, so the J call may be wrong. Germline V lookup: CDR1 SGHAT, CDR2 FQNNGV. This CDR3 contains 16 residues. CDR3 sequence (DNA): TGTGCCAGCAGCACTCGGGGGATGGGACTAGCCTCCGAGCAGTACTTC. Its translation is CASSTRGMGLASEQYF.

The chain recombines TRBV20-1 with TRBJ2-1, with 9 nucleotides matching TRBD2. There are 14 residues in the CDR3. After removal of 6 bases from V and 2 bases from J, the junction contained 5 bases not matched to a gene. Germline lookup yields CDR1 DFQATT and CDR2 SNEGSKA (reference sequence). CDR3 amino acids: CSAQAGGAYNEQFF. The CDR3 nucleotides are TGCAGTGCCCAAGCGGGAGGCGCCTACAATGAGCAGTTCTTC.

J is TRBJ2-5 and V is TRBV5-1; D perhaps matches TRBD1 (6 bases). The V end lost 0 bases, the J end lost 5 bases, and 17 bases lay between the germline ends. CDR3 size: 16 residues. CDR1 and CDR2 from the germline V gene are SGHRS and YFSETQ. CDR3 DNA sequence: TGCGCCAGCAGCTTGGCTACTAGGGGGTTGAAGGAGACCCAGTACTTC. Amino acids: CASSLATRGLKETQYF. The whole variable domain, filled in from reference TRBV5-1 and TRBJ2-5, reads KAGVTQTPRYLIKTRGQQVTLSCSPISGHRSVSWYQQTPGQGLQFLFEYFSETQRNKGNFPGRFSGRQFSNSRSEMNVSTLELGDSALYLCASSLATRGLKETQYFGPGTRLLVL.

Only a few counts were recorded for this clonotype. Compared with germline, one end of the junction differs, possibly owing to a read error. The chain links TRBV29-1 to TRBJ2-3; 8 bases are shared with TRBD2. The germline CDR1 and CDR2 sequences are SQVTM and ANQGSEA. The CDR3 is 15 residues long. CDR3 DNA sequence: TGCAGCATTGAAGGGACTAGAGATAGCACAGATACGCAGTATTTT. Its translation: CSIEGTRDSTDTQYF.

The chain recombines TRBV5-1 with TRBJ1-2; possibly TRBD1 for D (5 bases). Germline V gene sequence: CDR1 SGHRS, CDR2 YFSETQ. Trimming pared 3 bases from V and 8 bases from J, leaving 17 bases between. The CDR3 has 14 residues. Written as DNA, the CDR3 is TGCGCCAGCAGCTGGATGGGACCGGAGGGGGGCTACACCTTC. This sequence encodes CASSWMGPEGGYTF. Variable domain in full (rest from reference TRBV5-1 and TRBJ1-2): KAGVTQTPRYLIKTRGQQVTLSCSPISGHRSVSWYQQTPGQGLQFLFEYFSETQRNKGNFPGRFSGRQFSNSRSEMNVSTLELGDSALYLCASSWMGPEGGYTFGSGTRLTVV.

This clonotype was picked up a small number of times. The chain recombines TRBV27 with TRBJ1-2, with 7 bases aligning to TRBD1. Germline CDR1 MNHEY, CDR2 SMNVEV (reference sequence). J was trimmed by 3 bases and V by 6 bases; bases with no gene match: 4. The CDR3 totals 13 residues. Written as DNA, the CDR3 is TGTGCCAGCAGGCTAACAGGGGACTATGGCTACACCTTC. This codes for CASRLTGDYGYTF.

This clonotype was detected a few times. V gene TRBV7-2 combines with J gene TRBJ2-2; 7 nucleotides align to TRBD1. Trimming took 5 bases from V and 1 from J; bases not matched to a gene: 7. Germline CDR1 SGHTA, CDR2 FQGNSA. The CDR3 runs to 16 residues. The CDR3 spells CASSTYRGVNTGELFF. The DNA of the CDR3 is TGTGCCAGCAGCACTTACAGGGGAGTGAACACCGGGGAGCTGTTTTTT. Looking up the rest from reference TRBV7-2 and TRBJ2-2 gives the full variable domain: GAGVSQSPSNKVTEKGKDVELRCDPISGHTALYWYRQSLGQGLEFLIYFQGNSAPDKSGLPSDRFSAERTGGSVSTLTIQRTQQEDSAVYLCASSTYRGVNTGELFFGEGSRLTVL.

The V call is TRBV5-1, the J call TRBJ2-7; 8 positions match TRBD1. CDR3 length: 15 residues. V lost 0 bases and J lost 2; bases outside the gene matches: 4. The germline V gene encodes CDR1 SGHRS and CDR2 YFSETQ. The CDR3 here is CASSLEDRAPYEQYF. CDR3 sequence (DNA): TGCGCCAGCAGCTTGGAGGACAGGGCCCCCTACGAGCAGTACTTC.

This sequence joins TRBV5-1 and TRBJ2-5, with no clear D. From germline, CDR1 is SGHRS and CDR2 YFSETQ. Trimming removed 2 bases from V and 5 bases from J, with 19 bases in between. The CDR3 is 16 amino acids. CDR3 amino acids: CASSLNEHSARETQYF. DNA of the CDR3: TGCGCCAGCAGCTTAAACGAGCACTCAGCACGGGAGACCCAGTACTTC.

The chain links TRBV7-2 to TRBJ2-4, with 10 bases matching TRBD2. After removal of 0 bases from V and 1 base from J, the junction contained 9 bases not matched to a gene. The CDR3 length is 19 residues. In germline, CDR1 is SGHTA, CDR2 FQGNSA. Here the CDR3 DNA reads TGTGCCAGCAGCTTAGCGTCTAGCGGGGGACCATGGGCCAAAAACATTCAGTACTTC. It encodes CASSLASSGGPWAKNIQYF.

The chain employs TRBV6-1 and TRBJ2-1; no clear D gene. The DNA matches TRBJ2-7 better at its end, which makes the J call doubtful. This CDR3 is built from 13 residues. CDR1 and CDR2 (germline): MNHNS, SASEGT. CDR3 DNA: TGTGCCAGCAGCTCCACTTGGGAAACCGAGCAGTACTTC. Residues: CASSSTWETEQYF.

This clonotype came up a few times. V gene TRBV5-6 combines with J gene TRBJ2-3; D is undetermined. Trimming stripped 3 bases from V and 0 bases from J, with 11 bases between. From germline, CDR1 is SGHDT and CDR2 YYEEEE. This CDR3 is 15 amino acids long. The CDR3 region is CASSSWTASTDTQYF. CDR3 coding DNA: TGTGCCAGCAGCTCCTGGACGGCTAGCACAGATACGCAGTATTTT.